The 21 T cell receptor beta chains below come from one sample, sequenced in a study of beta chain features in type 1 diabetes. TCRB transcripts that were expressed got sequenced, as all of the isolated RNA had been reverse transcribed. Using immunoSEQ multiplex PCR, the repertoire was profiled, and TCRdb retains in-frame clones only, with some absent. The repertoire has 250,000 to 300,000 clones, 8% of them found once; the top ten carry approximately 0.99%. The sample was central memory CD4+ T cells from blood. The source of these receptors is a woman aged 18-35 years in good health.

J is TRBJ1-2 and V is TRBV19, with 9 bases that match TRBD1. The ends lost 4 bases at V and 5 bases at J; junction bases unmatched: 8. Looked up from germline, CDR1 is LNHDA and CDR2 is SQIVND (reference sequence). CDR3 length: 15 residues. The CDR3, as DNA: TGTGCCAGTAGTACCGCGGACAGGGGTTATTATGGCTACACCTTC. Encoded protein: CASSTADRGYYGYTF.

The V and J genes are TRBV9 and TRBJ1-1; D is unresolved. There are 16 residues in the CDR3. The germline V gene has CDR1 SGDLS and CDR2 YYNGEE. Trimming cost V 1 base and J 5 bases, with 18 bases left between them. The CDR3 loop is CASSVTPSGLLTEAFF. CDR3 nucleotide sequence: TGTGCCAGCAGCGTAACCCCCTCGGGTTTGTTGACTGAAGCTTTCTTT.

There are a few counts of this clone. The chain combines TRBV6-1 with TRBJ1-5, with 7 bases identical to TRBD1. Looked up from germline, CDR1 is MNHNS and CDR2 is SASEGT. This CDR3 has 15 amino acids. Germline trimming cut 4 bases from V and 1 base from J; bases unmatched to any gene: 4. The CDR3 sequence: CASSGGGPSNQPQHF. The CDR3 DNA reads TGTGCCAGCAGTGGAGGGGGCCCGAGCAATCAGCCCCAGCATTTT.

The chain recombines TRBV6-1 with TRBJ1-5, with 7 bases fitting TRBD1. The CDR3 runs 17 residues. With V trimmed by 3 bases and J by 3 bases, 11 bases remained unmatched. Germline CDR1 and CDR2: MNHNS and SASEGT. DNA of the CDR3: TGTGCCAGCAGTGACCCGGCACAGGGGTGGACCAATCAGCCCCAGCATTTT. Translating gives CASSDPAQGWTNQPQHF.

The chain recombines TRBV7-2 with TRBJ2-3; 8 bases line up with TRBD2. The V gene end was trimmed by 0 bases and the J gene end by 1 base; junction bases not matched to a gene: 3. CDR1 and CDR2 (germline): SGHTA, FQGNSA. The CDR3 has 16 residues. The CDR3 coding sequence is TGTGCCAGCAGCTTAGCCGGGACTAGACGCACAGATACGCAGTATTTT. Translating it yields CASSLAGTRRTDTQYF.

This clone was seen more than once but under ten times. The chain recombines TRBV7-8 with TRBJ1-2; the match to TRBD1 covers 7 bases. Germline lookup yields CDR1 SGHVS and CDR2 FQNEAQ. V shed 4 bases and J 2 bases; nucleotides not matched to a gene: 4. The CDR3 length is 14 residues. Here the CDR3 reads CASSSQGGNYGYTF. CDR3 nucleotide sequence: TGTGCCAGCAGCTCCCAGGGGGGAAACTATGGCTACACCTTC.

V is TRBV27 and J is TRBJ1-2; D is uncertain. Germline CDR1 MNHEY, CDR2 SMNVEV (reference sequence). V was pared by 7 bases and J by 6 bases, with 6 bases between. The CDR3 sequence is 10 residues long. This CDR3 is CASTSDGYTF. DNA of the CDR3: TGTGCCAGCACTTCCGATGGCTACACCTTC.

This clone was counted between two and nine times. In the same sample, other DNA sequences code for this CDR3. This chain links TRBV5-1 with TRBJ1-6, with 9 bases fitting TRBD1. Germline assignment: CDR1 SGHRS and CDR2 YFSETQ. The CDR3 covers 15 residues. V lost 0 bases and J lost 6; bases outside the gene matches: 1. CDR3 bases: TGCGCCAGCAGCTTGGAGGACAGGGGTAATTCACCCCTCCACTTT. Its translation is CASSLEDRGNSPLHF.

This clone has ten or more counts. The J gene is TRBJ2-3, the V gene TRBV2; perhaps TRBD1 as D (5 bases). From germline, CDR1 is SNHLY and CDR2 FYNNEI. Trimming removed 3 bases at V and 6 bases at J, with 16 bases between. The CDR3 is made up of 15 amino acids. The CDR3 region has the DNA TGTGCCAGCAGTGAGAGGACACCGATCCTGGATACGCAGTATTTT. Amino acids: CASSERTPILDTQYF.

As to this clone: A read error may explain this, as a much larger clone is one base away. This sample includes further DNA sequences coding for the same CDR3. V and J are TRBV28 and TRBJ2-1; D is undetermined. Trimming took 1 base from V and 5 from J, leaving 0 bases between them. CDR1 and CDR2 from the germline V gene are MDHEN and SYDVKM. The CDR3 runs to 11 residues. The DNA for the CDR3 is TGTGCCAGCAGTTTATACAATGAGCAGTTCTTC. Its translation: CASSLYNEQFF.

The table lists this clone with a few counts. The V gene is TRBV7-2, the J gene TRBJ2-1; 8 bases align to TRBD2. The germline gives CDR1 SGHTA, CDR2 FQGNSA. This CDR3 comprises 16 residues. The ends lost 5 bases at V and 6 bases at J; junction bases unmatched: 12. The CDR3 region has the DNA TGTGCCAGCAGCCTCCTCCGAGGAGCGGGGGTCAATGAGCAGTTCTTC. This sequence encodes CASSLLRGAGVNEQFF.

This clone was picked up a small number of times. The V and J genes are TRBV11-2 and TRBJ2-5, with 7 bases aligning to TRBD2. This CDR3 has 16 residues. Germline-derived CDR1 and CDR2 are SGHAT and FQNNGV. The V segment lost 1 base and the J segment 2 bases; nucleotides outside the gene matches: 7. The CDR3 is CASSLAGGGGQETQYF. The CDR3 nucleotides read TGTGCCAGCAGCTTAGCGGGAGGTGGCGGTCAAGAGACCCAGTACTTC.

This clone turned up a few times. The chain joins TRBV7-3 to TRBJ2-2, with no clear D. The CDR3 loop spans 14 amino acids. Trimming took off 5 bases at V and 6 bases at J, with 13 bases between the two ends. Germline CDR1 and CDR2: SGHTA and FQGTGA. The chain's CDR3 is CASSPPWGPGELFF. DNA of the CDR3: TGTGCCAGCAGCCCACCATGGGGTCCCGGGGAGCTGTTTTTT.

This clone was seen more than once but under ten times. This chain links TRBV7-3 with TRBJ2-1; D unclear. With 1 base removed from V and 7 bases from J, the gap between germline ends came to 14 bases. This CDR3 spans 15 amino acids. Germline V gene lookup returns CDR1 SGHTA and CDR2 FQGTGA. The CDR3 DNA reads TGTGCCAGCAGCTTAAAAACCGCTGGGCGAAATGAGCAGTTCTTC. It yields the protein CASSLKTAGRNEQFF. The whole variable domain, filled in from reference TRBV7-3 and TRBJ2-1, reads GAGVSQTPSNKVTEKGKYVELRCDPISGHTALYWYRQSLGQGPEFLIYFQGTGAADDSGLPNDRFFAVRPEGSVSTLKIQRTERGDSAVYLCASSLKTAGRNEQFFGPGTRLTVL.

This clone was observed a few times. V is TRBV7-8 and J is TRBJ2-5; D possibly matches TRBD1 or TRBD2 (5 bases each). Germline-derived CDR1 and CDR2 are SGHVS and FQNEAQ. The CDR3 loop spans 15 amino acids. V was trimmed by 1 base and J by 5 bases, leaving 14 bases between them. The CDR3 bases are TGTGCCAGCAGCTTAGGAAAGTCTTGGGGGGAGACCCAGTACTTC. The encoded protein is CASSLGKSWGETQYF.

The gene calls are TRBV4-2 and TRBJ2-5, with TRBD2 matching over 12 bases. Germline V gives CDR1 LGHNA, CDR2 YNFKEQ. There are 17 residues in the CDR3. After removal of 1 base from V and 3 bases from J, the junction contained 6 bases not matched to a gene. For the CDR3, the DNA is TGTGCCAGCAGCCAAGCTACTAGCGGGGGGCCCAAAGAGACCCAGTACTTC. It is translated as CASSQATSGGPKETQYF.

This clone was detected a few times. This rearrangement joins TRBV6-6 to TRBJ2-4; D possibly corresponds to TRBD1 (6 bases). The CDR3 is 16 residues long. Germline V gene lookup returns CDR1 MNHNY and CDR2 SVGAGI (reference sequence). The V end was cut by 4 bases, the J end by 0 bases, with 13 bases between. CDR3 sequence reads: CASSSGQGLAKNIQYF. CDR3 in DNA: TGTGCCAGCAGTTCGGGACAAGGTTTAGCCAAAAACATTCAGTACTTC.

The rearrangement joins TRBV27 to TRBJ2-7; 7 bases are a match to TRBD1. Germline values: CDR1 MNHEY, CDR2 SMNVEV (reference sequence). CDR3 length: 12 amino acids. J was trimmed by 3 bases and V by 9 bases; bases with no gene match: 5. The CDR3 DNA follows: TGTGCCAGGACAGGGTGCGGCTACGAGCAGTACGTC. Protein product: CARTGCGYEQYV.

The chain is built from TRBV11-3 and TRBJ2-2; TRBD1 is a possible D gene (6 bases). Trimming cost V 1 base and J 6 bases, with 12 bases left between them. Germline V gives CDR1 SGHNT, CDR2 YENEEA. The CDR3 loop spans 15 amino acids. In DNA, the CDR3 is TGTGCCAGCAGCTTAGTCTATACAGGGCCCGGGGAGCTGTTTTTT. Translation gives CASSLVYTGPGELFF.

This clone was seen ten or more times. V is TRBV5-4 and J is TRBJ1-1, with TRBD1 as a possible D gene (6 bases). Germline V gives CDR1 SGHNT, CDR2 YYREEE (reference sequence). The CDR3 length is 18 residues. V lost 4 bases and J lost 4, with 26 bases in between. DNA for the CDR3: TGTGCCAGCAGCCAAGGCCGAGCAAACAGGGACTCGGGCACTGAAGCTTTCTTT. This codes for CASSQGRANRDSGTEAFF. Combining the CDR3 with reference TRBV5-4 and TRBJ1-1 gives the whole variable domain ETGVTQSPTHLIKTRGQQVTLRCSSQSGHNTVSWYQQALGQGPQFIFQYYREEENGRGNFPPRFSGLQFPNYSSELNVNALELDDSALYLCASSQGRANRDSGTEAFFGQGTRLTVV.

This sequence joins TRBV28 and TRBJ1-2; 10 bases agree with TRBD1. The V gene end was trimmed by 7 bases and the J gene end by 8 bases; junction bases not matched to a gene: 13. CDR1 is MDHEN, CDR2 SYDVKM, per germline. The CDR3 loop spans 15 amino acids. This CDR3 is CASTLGTGVNLGYTF. The CDR3 bases are TGTGCCAGCACCCTAGGGACAGGGGTAAATTTAGGCTACACCTTC.